Presented here are 21 T cell receptor beta chains from one specimen sequenced in a study of CD8 T cells in Susac syndrome (dated by TCRdb to about 2019). Library construction relied on the immunoSEQ multiplex PCR assay. RNA was extracted with the RNeasy kit and roughly 0.5 to 1 ug was reverse transcribed using random hexamers. The raw public data were reprocessed by TCRdb itself: fastp quality trimming at Q25, MiXCR clonotype calling, in-frame beta chains only. Each CDR3 protein gets just one entry, which takes the most common genes and DNA from the rows behind it. Within this sample are about 300,000 distinct CDR3 sequences, with more than 75% of them counted one time only. The top ten clonotypes cover around 0.12% of the sample. The sample consisted of CD8+ T cells from PBMCs. The receptors here all came from a human donor with multiple sclerosis.

The rearrangement links TRBV7-9 to TRBJ1-1; 8 bases map to TRBD1. This CDR3 comprises 12 residues. The J segment lost 8 bases and the V segment lost 6 bases, leaving 5 bases of the junction unmatched. Germline loops: CDR1 SEHNR, CDR2 FQNEAQ (reference sequence). The CDR3 sequence: CASSSGQAEAFF. CDR3 nucleotides: TGTGCCAGCAGTTCGGGACAGGCAGAAGCTTTCTTT.

The chain employs TRBV27 and TRBJ2-7, with 9 positions matching TRBD2. With 6 bases clipped from V and 2 bases from J, the junction kept 8 bases outside the gene matches. This CDR3 is built from 15 residues. CDR1 is MNHEY and CDR2 is SMNVEV in the germline V gene (reference sequence). CDR3 amino acids: CASSRGRGAAYEQYF. The DNA of the CDR3 is TGTGCCAGCAGCCGCGGGAGGGGAGCGGCCTACGAGCAGTACTTC.

The chain recombines TRBV7-9 with TRBJ2-7; no clear D. Germline V gene lookup returns CDR1 SEHNR and CDR2 FQNEAQ (reference sequence). V lost 6 bases and J 2 bases, leaving 11 bases between the germline ends. The CDR3 is made up of 13 amino acids. Here the CDR3 DNA reads TGTGCCAGCAGTTCGGCAGGCGCCTACGAGCAGTACTTC. Protein product: CASSSAGAYEQYF.

The chain joins TRBV6-1 to TRBJ2-7; 7 bases line up with TRBD2. Germline lookup yields CDR1 MNHNS and CDR2 SASEGT. This CDR3 is built from 17 residues. V trimming: 6 bases; J trimming: 1 base; junction bases outside the gene matches: 15. The CDR3 nucleotides read TGTGCCAGCAGGACCAGCGGGGCTTTCGCTGTGTCCTACGAGCAGTACTTC. Amino acids: CASRTSGAFAVSYEQYF.

The chain is built from TRBV12-3 or TRBV12-4 and TRBJ1-3; maybe TRBD1 (5 bases). With 11 bases removed from V and 4 bases from J, the gap between germline ends came to 15 bases. CDR3 length equals 13 residues. CDR3: CAVGGGNGNTIYF. The CDR3, as DNA: TGTGCCGTCGGGGGAGGGAACGGAAACACCATATATTTT.

This clonotype was observed a handful of times. This chain joins TRBV20-1 and TRBJ2-3, with no clear D. This CDR3 region has 17 residues. The germline V gene has CDR1 DFQATT and CDR2 SNEGSKA (reference sequence). V was clipped by 0 bases and J by 2 bases, with 18 bases between them. The CDR3 loop reads CSARDATRSRYTDTQYF. The CDR3 DNA is TGCAGTGCTAGAGATGCCACCCGATCACGGTACACAGATACGCAGTATTTT.

The chain is built from TRBV4-1 and TRBJ2-2; no clear D. V gave up 2 bases and J gave up 6 bases, with 16 bases separating them. Germline CDR1 reads MGHRA; CDR2 reads YSYEKL. This CDR3 has 16 residues. The CDR3 DNA reads TGCGCCAGCAGCCAATTGGCGACTTATAGGGCCGGGGAGCTGTTTTTT. Translated, it gives CASSQLATYRAGELFF.

This clonotype occurred a few times. The chain recombines TRBV28 with TRBJ2-3; TRBD2 matches at 7 bases. CDR1 and CDR2 from the germline V gene are MDHEN and SYDVKM. The CDR3 totals 16 residues. The ends lost 2 bases at V and 2 bases at J; junction bases unmatched: 7. The CDR3, as DNA: TGTGCCAGCAGTTTAAGAGGCGGGAGCTACACAGATACGCAGTATTTT. Its translation is CASSLRGGSYTDTQYF.

V usage is TRBV5-6 and J usage is TRBJ2-7; a possible D gene is TRBD1 (5 bases). The V end was cut by 4 bases, the J end by 6 bases, with 11 bases between. The CDR3 is 12 amino acids. From germline, CDR1 is SGHDT and CDR2 YYEEEE. The CDR3: CASSVQGPEQYF. DNA for the CDR3: TGTGCCAGCAGCGTTCAGGGTCCCGAGCAGTACTTC. The full variable domain, in which reference TRBV5-6 and TRBJ2-7 provide the parts outside the CDR3, is DAGVTQSPTHLIKTRGQQVTLRCSPKSGHDTVSWYQQALGQGPQFIFQYYEEEERQRGNFPDRFSGHQFPNYSSELNVNALLLGDSALYLCASSVQGPEQYFGPGTRLTVT.

The chain carries TRBV7-9 and TRBJ2-7, with 7 bases identical to TRBD2. The CDR3 runs to 15 residues. After removal of 7 bases from V and 1 base from J, the junction contained 10 bases not matched to a gene. Germline loops: CDR1 SEHNR, CDR2 FQNEAQ (reference sequence). The CDR3 loop reads CASTPVNSGSYEQYF. The CDR3 DNA reads as TGTGCCAGCACCCCCGTAAATAGCGGGTCCTACGAGCAGTACTTC.

The rearrangement links TRBV3-1 to TRBJ2-1, with 7 bases fitting TRBD2. This CDR3 is 16 amino acids long. Germline CDR1 LGHDT, CDR2 YNNKEL (reference sequence). V dropped 0 bases and J dropped 4; count of bases not matched to a gene: 6. CDR3 DNA: TGTGCCAGCAGCCAAGAGTCGGGGGGAACTTACAATGAGCAGTTCTTC. Translation gives CASSQESGGTYNEQFF.

V and J are TRBV18 and TRBJ1-1; D ambiguous. Trimming removed 8 bases at V and 0 bases at J, with 10 bases between. The CDR3 extends over 13 amino acids. The V gene's germline CDR1 is KGHSH and CDR2 LQKENI. This CDR3 reads CASQPGLNTEAFF. As DNA, the CDR3 is TGTGCCAGCCAGCCGGGTTTGAACACTGAAGCTTTCTTT.

The chain combines TRBV3-1 with TRBJ1-2, with D possibly being TRBD1 (5 bases). V gave up 0 bases and J gave up 5 bases, with 13 bases separating them. The CDR3 has 15 amino acids. CDR1 is LGHDT, CDR2 YNNKEL, per germline (reference sequence). Here the CDR3 DNA reads TGTGCCAGCAGCCAAGATAAGGGGAGAGTATATGGCTACACCTTC. Encoded protein: CASSQDKGRVYGYTF.

This chain uses TRBV27 with TRBJ2-7, with D possibly being TRBD2 (6 bases). Germline V gene data show CDR1 as MNHEY and CDR2 as SMNVEV (reference sequence). Trimming shortened V by 4 bases and J by 0 bases, and 10 bases separated the two germline ends. The CDR3 runs to 14 residues. CDR3 sequence: CASSWAGPSYEQYF. In DNA form, the CDR3 reads TGTGCCAGCAGTTGGGCGGGGCCCTCCTACGAGCAGTACTTC.

This clonotype was observed once. The chain couples TRBV4-1 to TRBJ2-1; 7 nucleotides line up with TRBD1. The trim removed 4 bases at V and 6 bases at J, leaving 9 bases unmatched. The CDR3 covers 15 residues. Germline V gene lookup returns CDR1 MGHRA and CDR2 YSYEKL. CDR3 sequence: CASSPDRRTGNEQFF. The DNA for the CDR3 is TGCGCCAGCAGCCCGGACAGGCGGACAGGCAATGAGCAGTTCTTC.

The chain has TRBV6-4 and TRBJ2-1, with TRBD2 matching over 7 bases. The CDR3 sequence is 15 residues long. Germline loops: CDR1 MRHNA, CDR2 SNTAGT. The V segment lost 6 bases and the J segment 6 bases; nucleotides outside the gene matches: 11. This chain's CDR3 is CASRDSAGEGNEQFF. The CDR3, as DNA: TGTGCCAGCAGGGATAGCGCGGGAGAGGGCAATGAGCAGTTCTTC.

This clonotype was seen a single time. The chain links TRBV7-9 to TRBJ1-2; D may be TRBD1 (5 bases). V gave up 5 bases and J gave up 4 bases, with 17 bases separating them. Germline CDR1 is SEHNR and CDR2 is FQNEAQ (reference sequence). The CDR3 extends over 15 amino acids. CDR3 sequence reads: CASSKPEGKIYGYTF. CDR3 sequence (DNA): TGTGCCAGCAGCAAGCCAGAGGGGAAGATCTATGGCTACACCTTC.

The V gene is TRBV5-4, the J gene TRBJ2-2; tentatively, D is TRBD1 or TRBD2 (5 bases each). The CDR3 has 14 residues. Trimming took off 3 bases at V and 2 bases at J, with 8 bases between the two ends. CDR1 and CDR2 (germline): SGHNT, YYREEE (reference sequence). The DNA of the CDR3 is TGTGCCAGCAGCTCCCGGGACAACACCGGGGAGCTGTTTTTT. Translated: CASSSRDNTGELFF.

V and J are TRBV5-1 and TRBJ2-4, with 10 nucleotides matching TRBD1. The junction had 8 bases not matched to a gene; V was cut back by 0 bases and J by 8 bases. The length of the CDR3 is 16 residues. The germline CDR1 and CDR2 sequences are SGHRS and YFSETQ. The CDR3 DNA follows: TGCGCCAGCAGCTTGGCCCCATGGGACAGGGGAGACATTCAGTACTTC. It is translated as CASSLAPWDRGDIQYF.

In this sample, this clonotype turned up a few times. This chain joins TRBV7-3 and TRBJ2-3; D possibly corresponds to TRBD2 (5 bases). Germline-derived CDR1 and CDR2 are SGHTA and FQGTGA. The CDR3 sequence is 16 residues long. V was pared by 5 bases and J by 4 bases, with 19 bases between. The CDR3 nucleotides are TGTGCCAGCAGCGTCGCCCCGACGGGATGGGCAGATACGCAGTATTTT. Translating it yields CASSVAPTGWADTQYF.

The genes are TRBV5-1 and TRBJ2-4; 7 nucleotides line up with TRBD1. Germline V gives CDR1 SGHRS, CDR2 YFSETQ. The junction had 4 bases not matched to a gene; V was cut back by 4 bases and J by 0 bases. This CDR3 region has 15 residues. The CDR3 protein is CASSTTGVAKNIQYF. The CDR3 region has the DNA TGCGCCAGCAGCACCACAGGGGTAGCCAAAAACATTCAGTACTTC.